Listed below are T cell receptor beta chains from one sample, sequenced in a study of blood T cell repertoires in COVID-19. Method: immunoSEQ multiplex PCR; TCRdb's copy keeps in-frame clones and lacks some. Of under 250,000 clones listed, 70% to 90% are singletons. The source material was PBMCs or T cells enriched from blood (not recorded which). These receptors were taken from a man in his thirties or forties who had recovered from COVID-19. The conserved cysteine and the conserved F or W are not part of the CDR3 here.

V gene: TRBV2
CDR3 protein: ASMGQGATEAF

V gene: TRBV5-1
CDR3 protein: ASSLGRTGGFYEQY

V gene: TRBV7-9
CDR3 protein: ASSLGTGNTDTQY

V gene: TRBV7-2
CDR3 protein: ASSLGGGSNEQF

V gene: TRBV7-6
CDR3 protein: ASSPARGFTDTQY

V gene: TRBV7-9
CDR3 protein: ASSFTGTGNTIY

V gene: TRBV4-1
CDR3 protein: ASSQELSTDTQY

V gene: TRBV4-2
CDR3 protein: ASSQDPRGITEAF

V gene: TRBV7-9
CDR3 protein: ASSSESRDRGRYEQY

V gene: TRBV28
CDR3 protein: ASATGNYGYT

V gene: TRBV7-8
CDR3 protein: ASSPQGPSGNTIY

V gene: TRBV7-8
CDR3 protein: AVNGRWDTEAF

V gene: TRBV7-2
CDR3 protein: ASSFWGGGAGPDTQY

V gene: TRBV5-4
CDR3 protein: ASSTFGLNEQY

V gene: TRBV4-1
CDR3 protein: ASSQAQGANSPLH

V gene: TRBV10-3
CDR3 protein: AIRENLSGNTIY

V gene: TRBV4-1
CDR3 protein: ASSQDRDSGRNPQEI

V gene: TRBV2
CDR3 protein: ASSERGWPTEAF

V gene: TRBV4-2
CDR3 protein: ASSHVNTRMNTEAF

V gene: TRBV19
CDR3 protein: ASTNLAGAYNEQF

V gene: TRBV18
CDR3 protein: ASSPPAGGQPQH

V gene: TRBV5-4
CDR3 protein: ASSSPGEANYGYT

V gene: TRBV4-3
CDR3 protein: ASSRIGTNDEKLF

V gene: TRBV20-1
CDR3 protein: SPPGFGGYT

V gene: TRBV5-1
CDR3 protein: ASMVGGGNNEQF

V gene: TRBV5-1
CDR3 protein: ASNPAGGPLNEQY

V gene: TRBV28
CDR3 protein: ASSPVTFLREAEDTQY

V gene: TRBV7-2
CDR3 protein: ASSFGYTGELF

V gene: TRBV30
CDR3 protein: AWSVGVYSRTLNEKLF

V gene: TRBV5-5
CDR3 protein: ASSLATGGHGYT

V gene: TRBV10-3
CDR3 protein: AISEPSFEQY

V gene: TRBV2
CDR3 protein: ASSGTSTDTQY

V gene: TRBV5-5
CDR3 protein: ASSLEGSGAIGNIQY

V gene: TRBV7-2
CDR3 protein: ASSSQRKMYQETQY

V gene: TRBV2
CDR3 protein: ASSEVERGSSYEQY

V gene: TRBV29-1
CDR3 protein: SVSRTSGGFRGTDTQY

V gene: TRBV14
CDR3 protein: ASSPLDRAETQY

V gene: TRBV13
CDR3 protein: ASSVILRDRGYT

V gene: TRBV2
CDR3 protein: ASTRGTRGETQY

V gene: TRBV7-6
CDR3 protein: ASSPLGTNNEQF

V gene: TRBV11-3
CDR3 protein: ASASRGLGETQY